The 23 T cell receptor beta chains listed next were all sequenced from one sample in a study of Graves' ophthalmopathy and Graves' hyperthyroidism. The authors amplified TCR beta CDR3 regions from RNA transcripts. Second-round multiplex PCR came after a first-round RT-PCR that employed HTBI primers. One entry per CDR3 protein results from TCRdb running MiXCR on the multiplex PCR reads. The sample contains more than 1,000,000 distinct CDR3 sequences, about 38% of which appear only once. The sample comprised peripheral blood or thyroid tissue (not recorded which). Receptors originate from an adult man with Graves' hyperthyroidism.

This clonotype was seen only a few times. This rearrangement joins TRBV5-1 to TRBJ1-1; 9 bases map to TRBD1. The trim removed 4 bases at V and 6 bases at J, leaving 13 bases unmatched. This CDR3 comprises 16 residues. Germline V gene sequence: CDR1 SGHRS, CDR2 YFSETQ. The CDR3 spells CASSKQNRGREAEAFF. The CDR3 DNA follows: TGCGCCAGCAGCAAACAGAACAGGGGGCGGGAAGCTGAAGCTTTCTTT.

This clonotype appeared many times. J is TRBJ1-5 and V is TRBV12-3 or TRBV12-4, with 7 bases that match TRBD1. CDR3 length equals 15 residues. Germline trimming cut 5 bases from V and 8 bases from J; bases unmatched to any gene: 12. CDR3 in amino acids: CASSPHDRVTEPQHF. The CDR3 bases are TGTGCCAGCAGTCCCCATGACAGGGTTACGGAGCCCCAGCATTTT.

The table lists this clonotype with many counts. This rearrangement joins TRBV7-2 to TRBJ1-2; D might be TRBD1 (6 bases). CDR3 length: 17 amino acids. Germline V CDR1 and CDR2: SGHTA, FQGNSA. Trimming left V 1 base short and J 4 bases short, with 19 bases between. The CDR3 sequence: CASSLVLGGAGVYGYTF. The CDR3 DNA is TGTGCCAGCAGCTTAGTTCTGGGGGGCGCAGGGGTCTATGGCTACACCTTC.

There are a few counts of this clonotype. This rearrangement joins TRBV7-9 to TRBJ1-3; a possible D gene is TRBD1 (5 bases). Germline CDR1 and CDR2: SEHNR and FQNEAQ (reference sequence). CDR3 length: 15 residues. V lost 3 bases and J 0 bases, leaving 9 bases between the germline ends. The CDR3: CASSFDGGSGNTIYF. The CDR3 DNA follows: TGTGCCAGCAGCTTTGACGGGGGCTCTGGAAACACCATATATTTT.

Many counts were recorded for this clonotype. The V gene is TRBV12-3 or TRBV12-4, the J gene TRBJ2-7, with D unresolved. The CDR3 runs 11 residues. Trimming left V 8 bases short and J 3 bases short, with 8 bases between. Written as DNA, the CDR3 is TGTGCCAGCGGGAAATTCTACGAGCAGTACTTC. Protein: CASGKFYEQYF.

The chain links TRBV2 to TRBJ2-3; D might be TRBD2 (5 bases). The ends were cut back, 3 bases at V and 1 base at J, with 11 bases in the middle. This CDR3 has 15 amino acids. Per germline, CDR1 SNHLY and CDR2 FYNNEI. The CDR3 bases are TGTGCCAGCAGTGACGGATTCGGGGGCACAGATACGCAGTATTTT. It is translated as CASSDGFGGTDTQYF.

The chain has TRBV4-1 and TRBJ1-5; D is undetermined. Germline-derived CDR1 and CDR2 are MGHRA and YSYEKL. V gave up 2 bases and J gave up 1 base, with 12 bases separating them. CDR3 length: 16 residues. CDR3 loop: CASSQTSPGSNQPQHF. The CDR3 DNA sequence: TGCGCCAGCAGCCAAACTTCGCCTGGGAGCAATCAGCCCCAGCATTTT.

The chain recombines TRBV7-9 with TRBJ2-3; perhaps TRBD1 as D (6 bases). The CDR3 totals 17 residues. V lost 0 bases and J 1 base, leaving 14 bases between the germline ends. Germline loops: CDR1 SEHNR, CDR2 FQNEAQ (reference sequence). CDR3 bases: TGTGCCAGCAGCTTAGCGAGGGCAGGGGATGGCACAGATACGCAGTATTTT. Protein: CASSLARAGDGTDTQYF.

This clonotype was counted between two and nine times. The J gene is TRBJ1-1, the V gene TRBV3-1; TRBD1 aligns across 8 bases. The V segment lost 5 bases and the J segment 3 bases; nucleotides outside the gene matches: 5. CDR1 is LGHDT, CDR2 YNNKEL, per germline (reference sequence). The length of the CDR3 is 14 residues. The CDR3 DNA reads TGTGCCAGCAGCGCGCGGGACAGGTACACTGAAGCTTTCTTT. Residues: CASSARDRYTEAFF.

CDR3 sequence (DNA): TGTGCCAGCAGTTCCTCCCTCAGGGGTAGCTCCTACGAGCAGTACTTC. It specifies CASSSSLRGSSYEQYF. The V and J genes are TRBV27 and TRBJ2-7; D possibly corresponds to TRBD1 (6 bases). Trimming left V 4 bases short and J 0 bases short, with 16 bases between. In germline, CDR1 is MNHEY, CDR2 SMNVEV (reference sequence). There are 16 residues in the CDR3.

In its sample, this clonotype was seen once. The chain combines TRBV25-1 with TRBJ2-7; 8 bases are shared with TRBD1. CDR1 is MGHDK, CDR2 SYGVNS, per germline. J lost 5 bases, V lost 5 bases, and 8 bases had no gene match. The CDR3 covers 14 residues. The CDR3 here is CASSFRGRPHEQYF. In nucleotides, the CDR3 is TGTGCCAGCAGTTTCAGGGGGCGCCCCCACGAGCAGTACTTC.

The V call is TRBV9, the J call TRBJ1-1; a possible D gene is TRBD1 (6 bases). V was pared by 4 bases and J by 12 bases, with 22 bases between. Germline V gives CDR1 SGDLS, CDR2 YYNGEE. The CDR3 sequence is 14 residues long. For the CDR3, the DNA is TGTGCCAGCAGCCCAACCCAAGGACAGTCCCCACCTTTCTTT. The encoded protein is CASSPTQGQSPPFF.

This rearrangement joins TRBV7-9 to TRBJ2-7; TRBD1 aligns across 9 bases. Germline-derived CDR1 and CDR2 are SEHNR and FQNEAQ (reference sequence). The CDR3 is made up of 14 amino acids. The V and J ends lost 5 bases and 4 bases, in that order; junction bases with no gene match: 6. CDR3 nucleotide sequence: TGTGCCAGCAGCCCAGGGACAGGGAAATACGAGCAGTACTTC. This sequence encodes CASSPGTGKYEQYF.

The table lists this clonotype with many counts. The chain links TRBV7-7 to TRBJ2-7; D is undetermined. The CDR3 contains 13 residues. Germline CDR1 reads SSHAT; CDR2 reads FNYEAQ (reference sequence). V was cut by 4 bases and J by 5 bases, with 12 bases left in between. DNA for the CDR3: TGTGCCAGCAGCTGGTGGCAGATCGACGAGCAGTACTTC. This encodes CASSWWQIDEQYF. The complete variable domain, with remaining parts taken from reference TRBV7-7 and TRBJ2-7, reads GAGVSQSPRYKVTKRGQDVTLRCDPISSHATLYWYQQALGQGPEFLTYFNYEAQPDKSGLPSDRFSAERPEGSISTLTIQRTEQRDSAMYRCASSWWQIDEQYFGPGTRLTVT.

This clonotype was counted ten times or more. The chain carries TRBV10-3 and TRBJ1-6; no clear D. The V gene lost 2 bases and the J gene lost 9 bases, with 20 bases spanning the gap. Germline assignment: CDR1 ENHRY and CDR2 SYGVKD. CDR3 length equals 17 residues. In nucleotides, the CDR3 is TGTGCCATCAGTGAGATCTGGCGAGCCGCCAAGGGTTCACCCCTCCACTTT. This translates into CAISEIWRAAKGSPLHF.

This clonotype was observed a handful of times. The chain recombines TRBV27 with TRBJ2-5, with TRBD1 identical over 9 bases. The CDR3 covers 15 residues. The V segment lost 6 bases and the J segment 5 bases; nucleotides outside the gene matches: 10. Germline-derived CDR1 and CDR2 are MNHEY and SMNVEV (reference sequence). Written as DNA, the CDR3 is TGTGCCAGCAGACCTACCGGACAGGGGATGGAGACCCAGTACTTC. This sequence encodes CASRPTGQGMETQYF.

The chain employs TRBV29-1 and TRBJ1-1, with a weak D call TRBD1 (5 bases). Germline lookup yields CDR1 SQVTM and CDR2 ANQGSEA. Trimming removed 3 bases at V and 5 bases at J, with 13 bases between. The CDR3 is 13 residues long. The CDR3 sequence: CSVERGMGTEAFF. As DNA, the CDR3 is TGCAGCGTTGAGAGGGGAATGGGGACTGAAGCTTTCTTT.

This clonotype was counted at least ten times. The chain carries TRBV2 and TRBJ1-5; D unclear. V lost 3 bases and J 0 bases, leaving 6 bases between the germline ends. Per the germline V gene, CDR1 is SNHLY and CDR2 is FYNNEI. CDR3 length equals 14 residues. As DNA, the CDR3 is TGTGCCAGCAGTGACAGATATAGCAATCAGCCCCAGCATTTT. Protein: CASSDRYSNQPQHF.

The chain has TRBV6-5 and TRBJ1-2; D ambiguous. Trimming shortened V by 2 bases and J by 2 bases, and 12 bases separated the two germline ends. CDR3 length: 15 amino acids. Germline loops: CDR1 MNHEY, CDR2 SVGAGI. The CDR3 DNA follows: TGTGCCAGCAGTTACCAGAGAGCCGGGAACTATGGCTACACCTTC. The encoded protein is CASSYQRAGNYGYTF.

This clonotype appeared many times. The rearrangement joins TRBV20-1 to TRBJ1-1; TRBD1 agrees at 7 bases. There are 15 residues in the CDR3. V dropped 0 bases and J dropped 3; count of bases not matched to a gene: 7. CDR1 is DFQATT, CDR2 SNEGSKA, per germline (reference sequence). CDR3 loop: CSARDPGQTYTEAFF. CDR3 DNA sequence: TGCAGTGCTAGAGACCCGGGACAGACTTACACTGAAGCTTTCTTT.

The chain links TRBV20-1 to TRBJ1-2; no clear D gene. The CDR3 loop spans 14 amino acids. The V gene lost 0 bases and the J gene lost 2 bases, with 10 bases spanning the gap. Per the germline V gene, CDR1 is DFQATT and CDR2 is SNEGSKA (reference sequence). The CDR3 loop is CSARDPVLNYGYTF. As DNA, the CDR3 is TGCAGTGCTAGAGATCCCGTGCTGAACTATGGCTACACCTTC.

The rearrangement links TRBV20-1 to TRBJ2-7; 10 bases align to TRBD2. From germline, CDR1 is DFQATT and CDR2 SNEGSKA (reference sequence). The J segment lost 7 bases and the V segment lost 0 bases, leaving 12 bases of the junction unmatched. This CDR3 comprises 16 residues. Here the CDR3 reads CSARDLAGAPGGEQYF. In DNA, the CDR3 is TGCAGTGCTAGAGATCTAGCGGGGGCTCCGGGTGGGGAGCAGTACTTC.

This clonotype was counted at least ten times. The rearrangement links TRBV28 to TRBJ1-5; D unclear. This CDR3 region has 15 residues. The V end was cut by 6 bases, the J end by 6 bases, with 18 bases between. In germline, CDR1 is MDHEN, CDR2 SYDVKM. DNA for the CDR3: TGTGCCAGCAGGGCGCTACTGGGAGGAGGTCAGCCCCAGCATTTT. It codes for CASRALLGGGQPQHF.